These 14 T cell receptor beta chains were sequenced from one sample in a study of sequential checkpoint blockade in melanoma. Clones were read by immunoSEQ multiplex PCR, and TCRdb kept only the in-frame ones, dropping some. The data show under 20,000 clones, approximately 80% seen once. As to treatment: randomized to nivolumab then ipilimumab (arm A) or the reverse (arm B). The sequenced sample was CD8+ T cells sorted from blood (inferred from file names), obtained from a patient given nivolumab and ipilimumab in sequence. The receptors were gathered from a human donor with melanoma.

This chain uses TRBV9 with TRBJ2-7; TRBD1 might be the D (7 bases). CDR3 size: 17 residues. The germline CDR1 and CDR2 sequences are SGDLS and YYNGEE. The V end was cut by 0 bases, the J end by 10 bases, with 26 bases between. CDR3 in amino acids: CASSVVGGRDRAQRQYF. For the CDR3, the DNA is TGTGCCAGCAGCGTAGTTGGGGGGAGAGACAGGGCCCAACGTCAGTACTTC. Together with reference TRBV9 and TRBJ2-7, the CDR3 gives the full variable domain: DSGVTQTPKHLITATGQRVTLRCSPRSGDLSVYWYQQSLDQGLQFLIQYYNGEERAKGNILERFSAQQFPDLHSELNLSSLELGDSALYFCASSVVGGRDRAQRQYFGPGTRLTVT.

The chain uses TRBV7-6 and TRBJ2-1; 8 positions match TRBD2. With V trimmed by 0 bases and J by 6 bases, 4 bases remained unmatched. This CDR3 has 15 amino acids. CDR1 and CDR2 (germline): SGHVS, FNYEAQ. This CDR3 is CASSLARGLGNEQFF. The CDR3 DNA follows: TGTGCCAGCAGCTTAGCGCGGGGACTAGGCAATGAGCAGTTCTTC. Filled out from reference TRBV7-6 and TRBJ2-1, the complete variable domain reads GAGVSQSPRYKVTKRGQDVALRCDPISGHVSLYWYRQALGQGPEFLTYFNYEAQQDKSGLPNDRFSAERPEGSISTLTIQRTEQRDSAMYRCASSLARGLGNEQFFGPGTRLTVL.

Written as DNA, the CDR3 is TGTGCCAGTAGTCTCACCGGGACAGGGAACACTGAAGCTTTCTTT. Its translation: CASSLTGTGNTEAFF. This rearrangement joins TRBV19 to TRBJ1-1, with 8 positions matching TRBD1. The V and J ends lost 5 bases and 1 base, in that order; junction bases with no gene match: 6. CDR1 is LNHDA and CDR2 is SQIVND in the germline V gene (reference sequence). CDR3 length equals 15 residues.

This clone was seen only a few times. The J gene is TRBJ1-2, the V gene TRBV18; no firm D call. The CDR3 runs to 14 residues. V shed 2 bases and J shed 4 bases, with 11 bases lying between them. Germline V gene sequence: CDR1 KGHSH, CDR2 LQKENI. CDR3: CASSPGSRIYGYTF. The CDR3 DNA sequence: TGTGCCAGCTCACCAGGCTCCCGTATCTATGGCTACACCTTC.

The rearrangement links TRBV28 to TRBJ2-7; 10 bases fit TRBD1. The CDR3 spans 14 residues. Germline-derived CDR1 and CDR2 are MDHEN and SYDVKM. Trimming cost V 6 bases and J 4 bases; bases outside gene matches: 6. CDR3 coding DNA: TGTGCCAGCAGCACGGGACAGGGGATGTACGAGCAGTACTTC. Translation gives CASSTGQGMYEQYF. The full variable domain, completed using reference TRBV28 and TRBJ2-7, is DVKVTQSSRYLVKRTGEKVFLECVQDMDHENMFWYRQDPGLGLRLIYFSYDVKMKEKGDIPEGYSVSREKKERFSLILESASTNQTSMYLCASSTGQGMYEQYFGPGTRLTVT.

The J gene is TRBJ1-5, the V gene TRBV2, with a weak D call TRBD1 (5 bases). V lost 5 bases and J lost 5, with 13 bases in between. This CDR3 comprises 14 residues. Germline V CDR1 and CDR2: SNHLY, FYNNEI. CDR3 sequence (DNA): TGTGCCAGCAGTCAGGGCCAGGTATATCAGCCCCAGCATTTT. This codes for CASSQGQVYQPQHF.

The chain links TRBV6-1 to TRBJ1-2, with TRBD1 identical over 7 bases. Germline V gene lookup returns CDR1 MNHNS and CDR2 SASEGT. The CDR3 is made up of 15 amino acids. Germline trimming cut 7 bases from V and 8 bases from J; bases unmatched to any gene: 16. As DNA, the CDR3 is TGTGCCAGCACGCCGACAGGGACATCCTGGGGGGGCTACACCTTC. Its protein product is CASTPTGTSWGGYTF.

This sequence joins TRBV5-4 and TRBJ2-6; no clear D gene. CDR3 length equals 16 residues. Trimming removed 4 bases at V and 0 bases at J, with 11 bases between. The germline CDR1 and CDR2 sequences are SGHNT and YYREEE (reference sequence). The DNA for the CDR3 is TGTGCCAGCAGCCGCGCAGTAGCCTCTGGGGCCAACGTCCTGACTTTC. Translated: CASSRAVASGANVLTF.

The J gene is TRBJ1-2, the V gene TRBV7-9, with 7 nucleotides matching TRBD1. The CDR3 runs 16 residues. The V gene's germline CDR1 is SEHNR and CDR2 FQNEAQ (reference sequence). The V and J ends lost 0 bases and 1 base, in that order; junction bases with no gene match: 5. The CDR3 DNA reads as TGTGCCAGCAGCTTAGCGGGACAGTCCTATAACTATGGCTACACCTTC. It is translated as CASSLAGQSYNYGYTF.

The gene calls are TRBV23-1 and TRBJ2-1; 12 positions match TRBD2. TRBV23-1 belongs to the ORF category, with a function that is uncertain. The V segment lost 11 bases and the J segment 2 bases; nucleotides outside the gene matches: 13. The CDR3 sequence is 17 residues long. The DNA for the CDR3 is TGCGCCGGCCGGGGCCTAACTAGCGGGAGGACCTACAATGAGCAGTTCTTC. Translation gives CAGRGLTSGRTYNEQFF.

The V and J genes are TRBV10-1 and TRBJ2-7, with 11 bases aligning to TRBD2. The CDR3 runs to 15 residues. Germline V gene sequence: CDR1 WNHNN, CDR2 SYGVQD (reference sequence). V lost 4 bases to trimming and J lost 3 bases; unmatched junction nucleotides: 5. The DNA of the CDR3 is TGCGCCAGCAGTGTGCGACTAGCGGGGTGCTACGAGCAGTACTTC. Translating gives CASSVRLAGCYEQYF.

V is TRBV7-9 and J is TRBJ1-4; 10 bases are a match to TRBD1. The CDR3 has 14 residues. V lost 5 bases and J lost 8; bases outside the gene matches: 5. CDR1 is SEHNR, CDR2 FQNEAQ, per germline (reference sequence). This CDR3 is CASSLGTGEEKLFF. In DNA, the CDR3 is TGTGCCAGCAGCCTCGGGACAGGGGAGGAAAAACTGTTTTTT.

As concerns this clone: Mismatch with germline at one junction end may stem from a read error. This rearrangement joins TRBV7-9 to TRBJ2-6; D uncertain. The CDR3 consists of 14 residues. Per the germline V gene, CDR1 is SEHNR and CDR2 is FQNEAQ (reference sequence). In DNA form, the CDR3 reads TGTGCCAGCAGCCTTCCGTCTGTGGCCAACGTCCTGACTTTC. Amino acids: CASSLPSVANVLTF. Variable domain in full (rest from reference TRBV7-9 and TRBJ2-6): DTGVSQNPRHKITKRGQNVTFRCDPISEHNRLYWYRQTLGQGPEFLTYFQNEAQLEKSRLLSDRFSAERPKGSFSTLEIQRTEQGDSAMYLCASSLPSVANVLTFGAGSRLTVL.

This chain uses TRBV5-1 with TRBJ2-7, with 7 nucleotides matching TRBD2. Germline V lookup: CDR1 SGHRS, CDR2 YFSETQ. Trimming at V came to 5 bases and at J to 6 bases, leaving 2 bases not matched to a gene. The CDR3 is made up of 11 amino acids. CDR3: CASRTGGEQYF. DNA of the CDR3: TGCGCCAGCAGGACGGGGGGCGAGCAGTACTTC.